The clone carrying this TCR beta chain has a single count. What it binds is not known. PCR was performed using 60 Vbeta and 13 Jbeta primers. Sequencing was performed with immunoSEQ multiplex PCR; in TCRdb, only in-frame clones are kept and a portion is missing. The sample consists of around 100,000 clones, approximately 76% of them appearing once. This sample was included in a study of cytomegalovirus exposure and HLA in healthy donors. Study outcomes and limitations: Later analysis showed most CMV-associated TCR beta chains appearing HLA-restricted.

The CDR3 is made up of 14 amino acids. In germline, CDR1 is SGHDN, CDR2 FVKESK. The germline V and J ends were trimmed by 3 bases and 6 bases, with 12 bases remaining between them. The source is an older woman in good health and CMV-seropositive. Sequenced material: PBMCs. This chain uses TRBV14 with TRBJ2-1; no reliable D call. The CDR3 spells CASSQSLSVNEQFF. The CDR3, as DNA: TGTGCCAGCAGCCAGAGCCTAAGCGTCAATGAGCAGTTCTTC.